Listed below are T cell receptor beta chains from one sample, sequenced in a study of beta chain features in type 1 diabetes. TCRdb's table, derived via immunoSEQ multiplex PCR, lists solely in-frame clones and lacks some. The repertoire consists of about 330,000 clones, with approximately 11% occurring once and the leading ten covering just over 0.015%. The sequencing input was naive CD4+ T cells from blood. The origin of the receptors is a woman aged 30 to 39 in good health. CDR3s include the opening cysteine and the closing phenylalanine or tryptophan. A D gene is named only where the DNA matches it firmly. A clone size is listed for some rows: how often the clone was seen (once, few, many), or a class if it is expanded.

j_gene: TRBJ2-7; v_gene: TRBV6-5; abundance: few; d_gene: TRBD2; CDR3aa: CASSQVAGYYEQYF; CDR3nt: TGTGCCAGCAGTCAAGTAGCGGGATACTACGAGCAGTACTTC
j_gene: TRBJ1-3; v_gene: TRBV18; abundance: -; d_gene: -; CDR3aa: CASSPLAGGTSGNTIYF; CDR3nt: TGTGCCAGCTCACCTCTCGCGGGGGGAACGTCTGGAAACACCATATATTTT
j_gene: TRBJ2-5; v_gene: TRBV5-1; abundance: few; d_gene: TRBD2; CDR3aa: CASSLGGASGAETQYF; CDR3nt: TGCGCCAGCAGCTTGGGAGGGGCTAGCGGTGCAGAGACCCAGTACTTC
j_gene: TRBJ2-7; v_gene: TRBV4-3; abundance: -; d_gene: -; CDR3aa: CASSQLLASSYEQYF; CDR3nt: TGCGCCAGCAGCCAATTGTTAGCGAGCTCCTACGAGCAGTACTTC
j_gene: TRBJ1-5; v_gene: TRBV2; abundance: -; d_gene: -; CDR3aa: CASSEGGVDQPQHF; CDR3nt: TGTGCCAGCAGTGAAGGGGGGGTAGATCAGCCCCAGCATTTT
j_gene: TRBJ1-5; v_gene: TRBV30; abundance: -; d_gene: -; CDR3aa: CAWSVGQLSNQPQHF; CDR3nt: TGTGCCTGGAGTGTTGGGCAGCTAAGCAATCAGCCCCAGCATTTT
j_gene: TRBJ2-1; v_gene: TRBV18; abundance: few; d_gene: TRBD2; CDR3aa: CASSPGTTRRNEQFF; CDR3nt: TGTGCCAGCTCACCAGGGACTACCCGCCGGAATGAGCAGTTCTTC
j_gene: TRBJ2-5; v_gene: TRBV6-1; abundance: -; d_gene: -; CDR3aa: CASSDIEGIETQYF; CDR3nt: TGTGCCAGCAGTGACATAGAGGGAATAGAGACCCAGTACTTC
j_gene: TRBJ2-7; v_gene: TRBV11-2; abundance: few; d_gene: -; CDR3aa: CASSQQSGFHEQYF; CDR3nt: TGTGCCAGCAGCCAACAATCGGGGTTCCACGAGCAGTACTTC
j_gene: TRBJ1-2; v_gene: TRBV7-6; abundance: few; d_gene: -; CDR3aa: CASSYDISPGGYTF; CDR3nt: TGTGCCAGCAGCTACGACATTTCTCCAGGGGGCTACACCTTC
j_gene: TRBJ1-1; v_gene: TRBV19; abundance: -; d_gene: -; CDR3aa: CASSRVESEAFF; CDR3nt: TGTGCCAGTAGTAGAGTAGAGTCTGAAGCTTTCTTT
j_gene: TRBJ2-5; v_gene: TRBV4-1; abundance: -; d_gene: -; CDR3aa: CASSQAFGGTQETQYF; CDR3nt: TGCGCCAGCAGCCAAGCGTTTGGTGGGACTCAAGAGACCCAGTACTTC
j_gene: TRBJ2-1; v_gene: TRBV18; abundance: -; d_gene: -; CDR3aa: CASSPALQQEHYNEQFF; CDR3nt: TGTGCCAGCTCACCAGCTCTTCAACAGGAACACTACAATGAGCAGTTCTTC
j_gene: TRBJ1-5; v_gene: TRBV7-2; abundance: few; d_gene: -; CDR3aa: CASSFYSNQPQHF; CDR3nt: TGTGCCAGCAGCTTTTATAGCAATCAGCCCCAGCATTTT
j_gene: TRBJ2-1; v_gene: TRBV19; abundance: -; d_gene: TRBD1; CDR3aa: CASRPGTDSYNEQFF; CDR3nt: TGTGCCAGTCGTCCCGGGACAGACTCCTACAATGAGCAGTTCTTC
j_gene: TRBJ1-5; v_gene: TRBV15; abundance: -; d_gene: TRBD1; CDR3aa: CATSTRGRIQPQHF; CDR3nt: TGTGCCACCAGCACCAGGGGGCGAATTCAGCCCCAGCATTTT
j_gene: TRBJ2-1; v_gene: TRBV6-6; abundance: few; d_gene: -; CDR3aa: CASSYSGTGDEQFF; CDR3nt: TGTGCCAGCAGTTACTCGGGGACGGGGGATGAGCAGTTCTTC
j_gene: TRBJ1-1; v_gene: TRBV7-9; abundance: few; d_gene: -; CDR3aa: CASSLVATRNTEAFF; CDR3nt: TGTGCCAGCAGCTTAGTGGCAACCAGGAACACTGAAGCTTTCTTT
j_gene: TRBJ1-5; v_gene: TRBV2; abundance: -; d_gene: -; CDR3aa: CASKARESSNQPQHF; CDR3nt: TGTGCCAGCAAGGCTAGAGAATCTAGCAATCAGCCCCAGCATTTT
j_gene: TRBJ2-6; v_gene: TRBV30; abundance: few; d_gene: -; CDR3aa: CAWSKRGVGLRAGANVLTF; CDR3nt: TGTGCCTGGAGTAAAAGAGGTGTGGGGCTCCGGGCTGGGGCCAACGTCCTGACTTTC
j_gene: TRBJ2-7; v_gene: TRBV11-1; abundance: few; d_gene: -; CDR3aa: CASSPHYGRSSYEQYF; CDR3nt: TGTGCCAGCAGCCCCCATTATGGCCGCAGCTCCTACGAGCAGTACTTC
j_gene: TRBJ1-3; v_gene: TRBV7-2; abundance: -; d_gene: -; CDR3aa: CATGSGAGNTIYF; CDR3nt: TGTGCCACCGGGTCGGGGGCTGGAAACACCATATATTTT
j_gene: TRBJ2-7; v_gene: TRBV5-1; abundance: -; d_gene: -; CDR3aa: CASSSLTASYEQYF; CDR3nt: TGCGCCAGCAGCTCCTTGACAGCTTCCTACGAGCAGTACTTC
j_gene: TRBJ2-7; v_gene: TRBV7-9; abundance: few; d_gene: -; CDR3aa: CASSLDTYEQYF; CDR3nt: TGTGCCAGCAGCCTGGACACCTACGAGCAGTACTTC
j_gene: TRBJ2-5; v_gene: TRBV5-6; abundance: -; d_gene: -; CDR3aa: CASSTWGAQYF; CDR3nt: TGTGCCAGCAGCACGTGGGGGGCCCAGTACTTC
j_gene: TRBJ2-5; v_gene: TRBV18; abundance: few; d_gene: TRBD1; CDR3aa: CASSPPRTGDKETQYF; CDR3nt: TGTGCCAGCTCACCACCACGGACAGGGGATAAAGAGACCCAGTACTTC
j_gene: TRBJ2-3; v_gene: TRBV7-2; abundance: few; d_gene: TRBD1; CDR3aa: CASSLSGTAADTQYF; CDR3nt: TGTGCCAGCAGCTTATCAGGGACAGCGGCAGATACGCAGTATTTT
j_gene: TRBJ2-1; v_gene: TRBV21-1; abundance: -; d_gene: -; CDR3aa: CARQGGSSYNEQFF; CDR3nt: TGTGCCAGACAGGGGGGGAGCTCCTACAATGAGCAGTTCTTC
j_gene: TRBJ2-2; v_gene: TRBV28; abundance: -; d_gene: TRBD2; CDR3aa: CASSFFPSGTGELFF; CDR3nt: TGTGCCAGCAGTTTCTTCCCTAGCGGGACCGGGGAGCTGTTTTTT
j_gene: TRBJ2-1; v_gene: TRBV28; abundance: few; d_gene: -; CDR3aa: CATTRQEERAEQFF; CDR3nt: TGTGCCACTACCAGGCAGGAGGAACGGGCTGAGCAGTTCTTC
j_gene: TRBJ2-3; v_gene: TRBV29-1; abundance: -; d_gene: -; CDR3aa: CSVELSGTDTQYF; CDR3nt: TGCAGCGTTGAGTTATCAGGCACAGATACGCAGTATTTT
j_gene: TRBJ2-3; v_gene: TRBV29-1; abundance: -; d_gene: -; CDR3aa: CSGGWYGVGTDTQYF; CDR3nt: TGCAGCGGTGGGTGGTACGGAGTTGGGACAGATACGCAGTATTTT
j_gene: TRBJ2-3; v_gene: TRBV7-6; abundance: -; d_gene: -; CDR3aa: CASSLSRTDTQYF; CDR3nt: TGTGCCAGCAGCTTATCTCGCACAGATACGCAGTATTTT
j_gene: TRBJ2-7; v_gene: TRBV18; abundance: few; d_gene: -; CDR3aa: CASSRGTSSTYEQYF; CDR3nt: TGTGCCAGCTCCCGTGGGACATCCAGCACCTACGAGCAGTACTTC
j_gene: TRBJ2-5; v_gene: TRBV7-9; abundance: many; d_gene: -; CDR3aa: CASSFAPSVEETQYF; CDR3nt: TGTGCCAGCAGCTTCGCCCCTAGCGTTGAAGAGACCCAGTACTTC
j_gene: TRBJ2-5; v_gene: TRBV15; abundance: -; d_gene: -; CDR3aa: CATSREAGMEETQYF; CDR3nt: TGTGCCACCAGCAGAGAGGCAGGGATGGAAGAGACCCAGTACTTC
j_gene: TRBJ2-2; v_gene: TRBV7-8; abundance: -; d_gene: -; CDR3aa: CASRIGRTGKATGELFF; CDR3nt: TGTGCCAGCAGAATAGGTCGAACAGGGAAAGCGACCGGGGAGCTGTTTTTT
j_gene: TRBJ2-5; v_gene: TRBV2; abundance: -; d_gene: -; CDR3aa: CASRGSQETQYF; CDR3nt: TGTGCCAGCCGGGGGAGCCAAGAGACCCAGTACTTC
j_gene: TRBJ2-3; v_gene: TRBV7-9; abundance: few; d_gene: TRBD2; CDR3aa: CASSVSGSADTQYF; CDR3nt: TGTGCCAGCAGCGTTAGCGGGAGCGCAGATACGCAGTATTTT
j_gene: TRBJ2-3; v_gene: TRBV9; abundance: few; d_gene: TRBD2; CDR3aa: CASSVDLSGRAADTQYF; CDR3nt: TGTGCCAGCAGCGTAGACCTTAGCGGGAGGGCCGCAGATACGCAGTATTTT
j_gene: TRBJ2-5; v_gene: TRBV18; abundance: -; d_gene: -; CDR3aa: CASSPAEETQYF; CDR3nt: TGTGCCAGCTCACCCGCGGAGGAGACCCAGTACTTC
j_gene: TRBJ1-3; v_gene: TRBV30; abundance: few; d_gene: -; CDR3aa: CAWSRSSGNTIYF; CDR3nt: TGTGCCTGGAGTAGGAGCTCTGGAAACACCATATATTTT
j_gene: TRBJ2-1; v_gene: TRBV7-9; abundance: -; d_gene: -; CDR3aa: CASSLAGPRGEQFF; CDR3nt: TGTGCCAGCAGCTTAGCGGGACCGAGGGGGGAGCAGTTCTTC
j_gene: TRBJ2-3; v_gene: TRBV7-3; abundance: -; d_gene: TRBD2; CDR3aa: CASSTTSGTDTQYF; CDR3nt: TGTGCCAGCAGCACGACTAGCGGCACAGATACGCAGTATTTT
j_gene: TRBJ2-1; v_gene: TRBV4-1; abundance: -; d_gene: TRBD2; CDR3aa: CASSQEKLAGGYEQFF; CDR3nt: TGCGCCAGCAGCCAAGAAAAACTAGCGGGAGGCTATGAGCAGTTCTTC
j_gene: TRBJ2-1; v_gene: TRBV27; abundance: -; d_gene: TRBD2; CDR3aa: CASSLSKASGRGLNEQFF; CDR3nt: TGTGCCAGCAGTTTATCGAAGGCTAGCGGGAGGGGCTTGAATGAGCAGTTCTTC
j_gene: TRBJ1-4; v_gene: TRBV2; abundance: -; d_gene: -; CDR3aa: CASMTGVNEKLFF; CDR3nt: TGTGCCAGCATGACAGGTGTTAATGAAAAACTGTTTTTT
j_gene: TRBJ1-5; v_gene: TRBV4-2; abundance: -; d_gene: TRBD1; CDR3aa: CASSLDRTDQPQHF; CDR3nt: TGTGCCAGCAGCCTGGACAGGACGGATCAGCCCCAGCATTTT
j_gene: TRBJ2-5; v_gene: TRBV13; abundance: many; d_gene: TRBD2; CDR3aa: CASSLPSGSGETQYF; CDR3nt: TGTGCCAGCAGCTTACCTAGCGGGAGCGGGGAGACCCAGTACTTC
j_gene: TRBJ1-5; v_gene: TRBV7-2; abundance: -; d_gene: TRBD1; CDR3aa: CASSLGQGSNQPQHF; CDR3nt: TGTGCCAGCAGCTTAGGACAGGGGAGCAATCAGCCCCAGCATTTT
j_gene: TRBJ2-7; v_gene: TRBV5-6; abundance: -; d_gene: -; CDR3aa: CASSFWEAHHEQYF; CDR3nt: TGTGCCAGCAGCTTTTGGGAGGCACATCACGAGCAGTACTTC
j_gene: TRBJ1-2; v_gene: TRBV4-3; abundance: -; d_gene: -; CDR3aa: CASSQVRNYGYTF; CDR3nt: TGCGCCAGCAGCCAAGTCCGGAACTATGGCTACACCTTC